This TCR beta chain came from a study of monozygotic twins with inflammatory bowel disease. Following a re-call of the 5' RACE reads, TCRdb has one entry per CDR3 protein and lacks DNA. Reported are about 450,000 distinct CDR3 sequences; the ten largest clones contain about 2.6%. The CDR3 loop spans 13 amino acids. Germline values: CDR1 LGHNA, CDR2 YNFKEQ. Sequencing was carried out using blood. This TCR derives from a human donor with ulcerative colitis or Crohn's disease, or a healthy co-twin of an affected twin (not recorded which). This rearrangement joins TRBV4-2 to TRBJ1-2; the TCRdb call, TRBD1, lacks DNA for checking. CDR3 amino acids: CASSQGVLYGYTF.